A selection of T cell receptor beta chains follows, all from one sample in a study of blood T cell repertoires in COVID-19. Some clones are missing from TCRdb's copy, which holds only in-frame ones; the method was immunoSEQ multiplex PCR. The table shows approximately 100,000 clones, with 75% to 90% occurring only once. Sequencing was performed on peripheral blood. Receptors originate from a woman of 80 years or more with active or convalescent COVID-19. The CDR3 runs from the conserved cysteine through the conserved F or W. A D gene is named only where the DNA matches it firmly. Clone size is not always given. Where it is, it says once, few, many or a class for expanded clones.

j_call | v_call | clone_size | d_call | cdr3_nt | cdr3_aa
TRBJ2-2 | TRBV7-3 | - | - | TGTGCCAGCAGTACAGGGCCTGGCACCGGGGAGCTGTTTTTT | CASSTGPGTGELFF
TRBJ1-2 | TRBV3-1/TRBV3-2 | - | TRBD1 | TGTGCCAGCAGGCTACAGGGGATGGGGGGCTACACCTTC | CASRLQGMGGYTF
TRBJ2-7 | TRBV7-2 | - | - | TGTGCCAGCAGCTTAAGCCAGGCCCAATACGAGCAGTACTTC | CASSLSQAQYEQYF
TRBJ2-5 | TRBV19 | - | - | TGTGCCAGTAGCGATTTGGGTGGGGCGTACCAAGAGACCCAGTACTTC | CASSDLGGAYQETQYF
TRBJ2-2 | TRBV19 | - | - | TGTGCCAGTACCGCCGCCAGGGAAACCGGGGAGCTGTTTTTT | CASTAARETGELFF
TRBJ1-1 | TRBV9 | - | - | TGTGCCAGCAGCACCGGACAAGACACTGAAGCTTTCTTT | CASSTGQDTEAFF
TRBJ1-5 | TRBV2 | - | TRBD1 | TGTGCCAGCCGTCCCGGGACAGGTTTGGGTCAGCCCCAGCATTTT | CASRPGTGLGQPQHF
TRBJ1-5 | TRBV7-9 | few | TRBD1 | TGTGCCAGCAGCGGGACAGGAAATCAGCCCCAGCATTTT | CASSGTGNQPQHF
TRBJ1-1 | TRBV24-1 | - | - | TGTGCCACCAGTGATGTGGGGGAGGGGCAGGAAGCTTTCTTT | CATSDVGEGQEAFF
TRBJ1-3 | TRBV9 | - | TRBD1 | TGTGCCAGCAGCGGAAACCGACAGGGACTCTCTGGAAACACCATATATTTT | CASSGNRQGLSGNTIYF
TRBJ2-2 | TRBV27 | - | - | TGTGCCAGCAGTTTCGAGGTGAACACCGGGGAGCTGTTTTTT | CASSFEVNTGELFF
TRBJ2-5 | TRBV28 | - | TRBD1 | TGTGCCAGCAGTCTCCGACAGGGGGCAGGGGAGACCCAGTACTTC | CASSLRQGAGETQYF
TRBJ1-2 | TRBV7-3 | - | TRBD1 | TGTGCCAGCAGCCCCCGGACAGGGTCGGTCTTCGCTGGCTACACCTTC | CASSPRTGSVFAGYTF
TRBJ1-3 | TRBV11-2 | - | - | TGTGCCAGCAGTTACAATCGACAGAGAGATAAGTCTGGAAACACCATATATTTT | CASSYNRQRDKSGNTIYF
TRBJ1-2 | TRBV6-5 | - | - | TGTGCCAGCAGACAGGGAGTCGGCGGCTATGGCTACACCTTC | CASRQGVGGYGYTF
TRBJ2-2 | TRBV11-2 | once | - | TGTGCCAGCAACTGGGGCAGCAACACCGGGGAGCTGTTTTTT | CASNWGSNTGELFF
TRBJ2-5 | TRBV5-6 | - | TRBD2 | TGTGCCAGCAGCTCATATGGACTAGGAGGAGAGACCCAGTACTTC | CASSSYGLGGETQYF
TRBJ2-1 | TRBV5-1 | - | - | TGCGCCAGCAGCTTGGGTGGGGAGTACAATGAGCAGTTCTTC | CASSLGGEYNEQFF
TRBJ2-7 | TRBV9 | once | - | TGTGCCAGCAGCGTAGGGCAGGGTGGTTACGAGCAGTACTTC | CASSVGQGGYEQYF
TRBJ2-5 | TRBV7-8 | once | TRBD2 | TGTGCCAGCAGCTTCGGGCTAGCGGGGATAGAGACCCAGTACTTC | CASSFGLAGIETQYF
TRBJ1-4 | TRBV4-3 | - | - | TGCGCCAGCAGCCAACTGGGGTCGGGGATTGCAACTAATGAAAAACTGTTTTTT | CASSQLGSGIATNEKLFF
TRBJ1-1 | TRBV3-1/TRBV3-2 | - | TRBD1 | TGTGCCAGCAGCCAGACAGGGACCATGAACACTGAAGCTTTCTTT | CASSQTGTMNTEAFF
TRBJ2-1 | TRBV3-1/TRBV3-2 | - | TRBD2 | TGTGCCAGCAGCCCCTCGACTAGCGGGAACAATGAGCAGTTCTTC | CASSPSTSGNNEQFF
TRBJ2-2 | TRBV11-3 | - | TRBD1 | TGTGCCAGCAGCCCTGGACAGGGGAACACCGGGGAGCTGTTTTTT | CASSPGQGNTGELFF